These 27 T cell receptor beta chains were sequenced from one sample in a study of blood T cell repertoires in COVID-19. TCRdb's table, derived via immunoSEQ multiplex PCR, lists solely in-frame clones and lacks some. In the table there are around 180,000 clones, more than 70% of which are singletons. Sequencing was carried out using peripheral blood. All receptors derive from a person aged 70 to 85 with COVID-19, enrolled during active disease.

V is TRBV15 and J is TRBJ2-2; D remains unclear. V lost 1 base, J lost 4 bases, and 7 bases lay in between. The CDR3 loop spans 14 amino acids. CDR1 is LNHNV and CDR2 is YYDKDF in the germline V gene (reference sequence). The CDR3 protein is CATSRGGGTGELFF. For the CDR3, the DNA is TGTGCCACCAGCAGAGGAGGCGGCACCGGGGAGCTGTTTTTT.

V is TRBV5-6 and J is TRBJ2-7; TRBD2 aligns across 9 bases. The J segment lost 4 bases and the V segment lost 2 bases, leaving 4 bases of the junction unmatched. In germline, CDR1 is SGHDT, CDR2 YYEEEE. The CDR3 covers 14 residues. CDR3 nucleotide sequence: TGTGCCAGCAGCTTTCGACTAGCGGAATACGAGCAGTACTTC. Amino acid sequence: CASSFRLAEYEQYF.

V usage is TRBV14 and J usage is TRBJ2-1, with TRBD2 identical over 11 bases. Germline CDR1 is SGHDN and CDR2 is FVKESK. The ends lost 3 bases at V and 5 bases at J; junction bases unmatched: 6. This CDR3 has 16 amino acids. CDR3 residues: CASSHISSGRNNEQFF. The CDR3 DNA sequence: TGTGCCAGCAGCCACATCTCTAGCGGGAGGAACAATGAGCAGTTCTTC. The entire variable domain, with the rest obtained from reference TRBV14 and TRBJ2-1, is as follows: EAGVTQFPSHSVIEKGQTVTLRCDPISGHDNLYWYRRVMGKEIKFLLHFVKESKQDESGMPNNRFLAERTGGTYSTLKVQPAELEDSGVYFCASSHISSGRNNEQFFGPGTRLTVL.

The chain is built from TRBV18 and TRBJ1-6; D may be TRBD1 (6 bases). Trimming removed 2 bases from V and 8 bases from J, with 13 bases in between. The CDR3 is 15 amino acids. Germline V gene sequence: CDR1 KGHSH, CDR2 LQKENI. In DNA, the CDR3 is TGTGCCAGCTCACCAGGGCAGGGGCTGCATTCACCCCTCCACTTT. Its translation: CASSPGQGLHSPLHF.

This clone was recorded once. V and J are TRBV6-1 and TRBJ1-6; 7 nucleotides line up with TRBD1. The CDR3 consists of 18 residues. Trimming removed 2 bases from V and 0 bases from J; junction bases left unmatched: 7. The germline V gene has CDR1 MNHNS and CDR2 SASEGT. The CDR3 sequence: CASSESAGGSSYNSPLHF. The CDR3 region has the DNA TGTGCCAGCAGTGAATCGGCAGGGGGGAGCTCCTATAATTCACCCCTCCACTTT.

The rearrangement joins TRBV7-9 to TRBJ1-4; no reliable D call. Germline V gene lookup returns CDR1 SEHNR and CDR2 FQNEAQ (reference sequence). V lost 7 bases and J 2 bases, leaving 11 bases between the germline ends. The CDR3 has 14 residues. Here the CDR3 DNA reads TGTGCCAGCACCCAGGCTGGGACTAATGAAAAACTGTTTTTT. The encoded protein is CASTQAGTNEKLFF.

This chain uses TRBV29-1 with TRBJ1-2; the match to TRBD1 covers 7 bases. The germline gives CDR1 SQVTM, CDR2 ANQGSEA. This CDR3 is 13 amino acids long. Trimming took 4 bases from V and 4 from J; bases not matched to a gene: 6. This chain's CDR3 is CSVGQGRSYGYTF. CDR3 nucleotide sequence: TGCAGCGTTGGACAGGGAAGGTCCTATGGCTACACCTTC.

The chain couples TRBV3-1 (or the pseudogene TRBV3-2) to TRBJ1-1, with no clear D. Germline V gives CDR1 LGHDT, CDR2 YNNKEL (reference sequence). This CDR3 contains 13 residues. Between the trimmed V and J ends, which lost 1 base and 4 bases, there was a span of 7 bases. As DNA, the CDR3 is TGTGCCAGCAGCCAAGTCGCCGGCACTGAAGCTTTCTTT. Translation: CASSQVAGTEAFF.

The sample holds a few counts of this clone. The V gene is TRBV7-2, the J gene TRBJ2-2; TRBD2 matches 7 bases. Germline-derived CDR1 and CDR2 are SGHTA and FQGNSA. Losses at the gene ends were 4 bases for V and 0 bases for J; bases not matched to a gene: 2. The CDR3 has 15 residues. The CDR3 here is CASSYTSANTGELFF. The CDR3, as DNA: TGTGCCAGCAGCTATACTAGCGCGAACACCGGGGAGCTGTTTTTT.

J is TRBJ1-6 and V is TRBV9; TRBD1 agrees at 10 bases. Germline lookup yields CDR1 SGDLS and CDR2 YYNGEE. After removal of 0 bases from V and 9 bases from J, the junction contained 0 bases not matched to a gene. CDR3 length: 14 residues. The CDR3 nucleotides are TGTGCCAGCAGCGTAGGGACAGGGGGTTCACCCCTCCACTTT. It encodes CASSVGTGGSPLHF.

In its sample, this clone was seen once. J is TRBJ2-1 and V is TRBV11-2; TRBD2 agrees at 7 bases. V dropped 3 bases and J dropped 0; count of bases not matched to a gene: 5. The CDR3 spans 16 residues. The germline V gene encodes CDR1 SGHAT and CDR2 FQNNGV. This chain's CDR3 is CASSFGAGNSYNEQFF. CDR3 DNA: TGTGCCAGCAGCTTTGGAGCGGGGAACTCCTACAATGAGCAGTTCTTC.

V usage is TRBV28 and J usage is TRBJ1-4, with 7 bases identical to TRBD1. Germline-derived CDR1 and CDR2 are MDHEN and SYDVKM. Trimming at V came to 3 bases and at J to 2 bases, leaving 6 bases not matched to a gene. The CDR3 is made up of 16 amino acids. CDR3 amino acids: CASSLSGGRTNEKLFF. In nucleotides, the CDR3 is TGTGCCAGCAGTTTGTCAGGGGGGCGGACTAATGAAAAACTGTTTTTT.

The V call is TRBV29-1, the J call TRBJ1-2; D call uncertain. The germline CDR1 and CDR2 sequences are SQVTM and ANQGSEA. V was pared by 5 bases and J by 5 bases, with 9 bases between. The CDR3 length is 11 residues. CDR3 loop: CSVRHQYGYTF. The CDR3 DNA follows: TGCAGCGTTCGACACCAATATGGCTACACCTTC.

The rearrangement uses TRBV4-2 and TRBJ1-2, with 9 positions matching TRBD1. CDR3 length equals 15 residues. Per germline, CDR1 LGHNA and CDR2 YNFKEQ. Germline trimming cut 3 bases from V and 4 bases from J; bases unmatched to any gene: 6. Here the CDR3 reads CASSQATGGGYGYTF. The CDR3 DNA follows: TGTGCCAGCAGCCAGGCGACAGGGGGTGGCTATGGCTACACCTTC.

The rearrangement joins TRBV5-8 to TRBJ2-3, with 8 nucleotides matching TRBD1. Germline loops: CDR1 SGHTS, CDR2 YDEGEE. The CDR3 sequence is 15 residues long. Trimming at V came to 0 bases and at J to 7 bases, leaving 7 bases not matched to a gene. For the CDR3, the DNA is TGTGCCAGCAGCTTGGGCGGGACAGGCGGGCATACGCAGTATTTT. It specifies CASSLGGTGGHTQYF.

J is TRBJ1-5 and V is TRBV2; D gene uncertain. The CDR3 covers 11 residues. V was pared by 5 bases and J by 9 bases, with 8 bases between. Germline V gene data show CDR1 as SNHLY and CDR2 as FYNNEI. The CDR3 here is CASSPGLPQHF. In DNA form, the CDR3 reads TGTGCCAGCAGTCCAGGATTGCCCCAGCATTTT. The complete variable domain, with remaining parts taken from reference TRBV2 and TRBJ1-5, reads EPEVTQTPSHQVTQMGQEVILRCVPISNHLYFYWYRQILGQKVEFLVSFYNNEISEKSEIFDDQFSVERPDGSNFTLKIRSTKLEDSAMYFCASSPGLPQHFGDGTRLSIL.

Written as DNA, the CDR3 is TGTGCCAGCACCGACGAGCGGGGGAGCACAGATACGCAGTATTTT. It specifies CASTDERGSTDTQYF. This chain connects TRBV7-2 to TRBJ2-3, with 8 nucleotides matching TRBD2. Trimming took 7 bases from V and 0 from J; bases not matched to a gene: 6. Germline CDR1 is SGHTA and CDR2 is FQGNSA. The length of the CDR3 is 15 residues.

V and J are TRBV3-1 (or the pseudogene TRBV3-2) and TRBJ2-2; D remains unclear. With 1 base removed from V and 7 bases from J, the gap between germline ends came to 7 bases. Looked up from germline, CDR1 is LGHDT and CDR2 is YNNKEL (reference sequence). CDR3 size: 13 residues. The CDR3 sequence: CASSQVSSGELFF. The CDR3 DNA reads as TGTGCCAGCAGCCAAGTATCGAGCGGGGAGCTGTTTTTT.

The chain couples TRBV11-3 to TRBJ2-3; 7 bases line up with TRBD1. V gave up 5 bases and J gave up 0 bases; unmatched junction bases: 5. The germline V gene encodes CDR1 SGHNT and CDR2 YENEEA. The CDR3 spans 15 residues. The CDR3 spells CASSEGAISTDTQYF. The CDR3 bases are TGTGCCAGCAGCGAGGGGGCTATTAGCACAGATACGCAGTATTTT.

V and J are TRBV4-3 and TRBJ1-2, with D possibly being TRBD1 (5 bases). The germline gives CDR1 LGHNA, CDR2 YSLEER. Trimming took 0 bases from V and 4 from J, leaving 15 bases between them. The CDR3 is made up of 16 amino acids. The CDR3 loop is CASSQEAKGKGYGYTF. The CDR3 DNA is TGCGCCAGCAGCCAAGAAGCAAAGGGGAAGGGCTATGGCTACACCTTC.

The chain links TRBV7-9 to TRBJ1-2, with 7 bases aligning to TRBD1. Per germline, CDR1 SEHNR and CDR2 FQNEAQ (reference sequence). The CDR3 sequence is 15 residues long. V shed 5 bases, J shed 0 bases, and the junction held 6 bases outside the gene matches. This chain's CDR3 is CASSPWTGTNYGYTF. The CDR3 nucleotides are TGTGCCAGCAGCCCCTGGACAGGAACTAACTATGGCTACACCTTC.

V usage is TRBV5-1 and J usage is TRBJ2-4; 11 positions agree with TRBD2. Losses at the gene ends were 2 bases for V and 6 bases for J; bases not matched to a gene: 10. From germline, CDR1 is SGHRS and CDR2 YFSETQ. The CDR3 contains 17 residues. The CDR3 DNA reads as TGCGCCAGCAGCTTCTCGGGAGGACTAGCGGGCTCAAACATTCAGTACTTC. It is translated as CASSFSGGLAGSNIQYF.

The chain uses TRBV19 and TRBJ2-7; TRBD1 might be the D (6 bases). This CDR3 is built from 13 residues. Deletions cut 6 bases from V and 7 bases from J, with 16 bases between. Germline lookup yields CDR1 LNHDA and CDR2 SQIVND (reference sequence). Here the CDR3 DNA reads TGTGCCAGTAGCACCGGCCTCAGGGGAGAGCAGTACTTC. Its translation: CASSTGLRGEQYF.

The CDR3 nucleotides are TGTGCCAGCAGCGTAGATAGCGGGAGTAGGTACGAGCAGTACTTC. Its translation is CASSVDSGSRYEQYF. V and J are TRBV9 and TRBJ2-7; 9 nucleotides align to TRBD2. Trimming at V came to 0 bases and at J to 4 bases, leaving 5 bases not matched to a gene. The CDR3 contains 15 residues. From germline, CDR1 is SGDLS and CDR2 YYNGEE.

This clone was found once. This sequence joins TRBV28 and TRBJ1-2; D is undetermined. The length of the CDR3 is 18 residues. V gave up 2 bases and J gave up 0 bases, with 19 bases separating them. Germline CDR1 reads MDHEN; CDR2 reads SYDVKM. The CDR3 loop is CASSLSPKLGRANYGYTF. In DNA form, the CDR3 reads TGTGCCAGCAGTTTAAGTCCCAAGCTGGGCCGCGCTAACTATGGCTACACCTTC.

This chain joins TRBV28 and TRBJ1-1, with 7 positions matching TRBD1. The J segment lost 2 bases and the V segment lost 3 bases, leaving 6 bases of the junction unmatched. This CDR3 is built from 15 residues. Germline V gives CDR1 MDHEN, CDR2 SYDVKM. The CDR3 DNA sequence: TGTGCCAGCAGTTTGTTACAGGGGTTCAACACTGAAGCTTTCTTT. It codes for CASSLLQGFNTEAFF.

The chain recombines TRBV7-9 with TRBJ1-2; D remains unclear. The V end lost 1 base, the J end lost 6 bases, and 12 bases lay between the germline ends. Germline V gives CDR1 SEHNR, CDR2 FQNEAQ (reference sequence). The CDR3 sequence is 14 residues long. CDR3: CASSLGREAHGYTF. The CDR3 DNA sequence: TGTGCCAGCAGCTTAGGTCGGGAGGCTCATGGCTACACCTTC.